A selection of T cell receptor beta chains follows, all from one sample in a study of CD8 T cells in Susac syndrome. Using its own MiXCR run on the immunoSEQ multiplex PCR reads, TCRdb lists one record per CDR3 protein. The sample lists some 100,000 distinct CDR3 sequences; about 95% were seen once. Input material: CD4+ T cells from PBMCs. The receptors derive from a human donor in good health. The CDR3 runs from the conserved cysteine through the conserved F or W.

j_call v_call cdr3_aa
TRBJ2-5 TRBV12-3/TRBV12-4 CASSFRWGETQYF
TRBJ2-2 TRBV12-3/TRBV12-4 CASSFTGELFF
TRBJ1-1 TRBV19 CASSIQSQGLAFF
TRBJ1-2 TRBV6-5 CASSYSKSTYGYTF
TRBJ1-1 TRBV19 CASSILDGPRSTEAFF
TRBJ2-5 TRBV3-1 CASSQVTRETQYF
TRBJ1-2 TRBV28 CASSFSIVGGPGGGYTF
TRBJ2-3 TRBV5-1 CASSLVPDANTQYF
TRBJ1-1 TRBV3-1 CASSPTAGGNTEAFF
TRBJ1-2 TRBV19 CASSAGTDSNYGYTF
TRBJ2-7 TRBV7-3 CASKRYEQYF
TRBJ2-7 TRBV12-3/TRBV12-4 CASSLLGVSYEQYF
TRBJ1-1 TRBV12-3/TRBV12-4 CASSVATASNTEAFF
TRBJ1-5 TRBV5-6 CASSLGVGFSNQPQHF
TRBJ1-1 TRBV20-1 CSATMDMNTEAFF
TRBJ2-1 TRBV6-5 CASSSSGTLGEQFF
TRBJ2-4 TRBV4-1 CASSQVVPSHIQYF
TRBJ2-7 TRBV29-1 CSVERGGGAAYEQYF
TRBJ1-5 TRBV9 CASSGGTGGYQPQHF
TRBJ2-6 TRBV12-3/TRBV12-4 CASRAGSSGANVLTF
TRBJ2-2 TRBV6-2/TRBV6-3 CASSLAGEATGELFF
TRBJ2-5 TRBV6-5 CASSTRQRGETQYF
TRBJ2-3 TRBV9 CASSVVLAGGTDTQYF
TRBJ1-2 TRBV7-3 CASSPDGNYGYTF
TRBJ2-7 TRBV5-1 CASSLGLANEQYF
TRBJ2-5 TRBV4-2 CASSQGRYRGQETQYF
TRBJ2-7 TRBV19 CASSIGGTYEQYF
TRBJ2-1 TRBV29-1 CSVTPPWQGSSYNEQFF
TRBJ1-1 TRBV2 CASRRQVNTEAFF
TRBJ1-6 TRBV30 CAWIGMSSSSPLHF
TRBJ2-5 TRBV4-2 CASSQPTGFEETQYF
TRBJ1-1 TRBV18 CASSRKESDTEAFF
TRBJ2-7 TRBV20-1 CSARAGTSGSPTYEQYF
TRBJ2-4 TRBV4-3 CASCSRGAKNIQYF
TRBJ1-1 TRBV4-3 CASSPRDLAGTANTEAFF
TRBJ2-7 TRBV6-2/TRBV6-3 CASRPNRAFYEQYF
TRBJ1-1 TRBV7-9 CASTLTGVNTEAFF
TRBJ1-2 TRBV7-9 CASSLETAYGYTF
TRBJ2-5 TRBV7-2 CASSRYLETQYF
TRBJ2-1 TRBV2 CASSDLAFAVVEQFF
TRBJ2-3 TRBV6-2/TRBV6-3 CASSPDTGRNTDTQYF
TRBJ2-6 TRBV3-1 CASSQEGGSPGANVLTF
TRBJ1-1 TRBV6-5 CASSYRQGFAEAFF
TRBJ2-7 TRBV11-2 CASSETGPGVFAGAISYEQYF
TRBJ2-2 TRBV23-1 CASSQVREGLSGELFF